The entry below describes one T cell receptor (beta chain). The antigen is not known. This record comes from a study of response to subunit inactivated influenza vaccine. Study conclusions and caveats: That few new T cells are recruited by each seasonal influenza vaccination was the authors' suggestion.

TCRdb analysed the RT-PCR reads with MiXCR anew, one entry per CDR3 protein. This table holds roughly 670,000 distinct CDR3 sequences, 14% found once. The receptor was derived from a man aged 45 to 65 who received an inactivated influenza vaccine. The sequencing used PBMCs from blood, collected 14 to 15 days before vaccination.

The CDR3 DNA reads as TGTGCCAGCAGTTTTCAGGGAGTAGTCACTGAAGCTTTCTTT. It specifies CASSFQGVVTEAFF. This chain links TRBV28 with TRBJ1-1, with TRBD1 as a possible D gene (5 bases). From germline, CDR1 is MDHEN and CDR2 SYDVKM. The V and J ends lost 3 bases and 4 bases respectively, with 12 bases between them. This CDR3 comprises 14 residues. Full variable domain (remainder filled in from reference TRBV28 and TRBJ1-1): DVKVTQSSRYLVKRTGEKVFLECVQDMDHENMFWYRQDPGLGLRLIYFSYDVKMKEKGDIPEGYSVSREKKERFSLILESASTNQTSMYLCASSFQGVVTEAFFGQGTRLTVV.